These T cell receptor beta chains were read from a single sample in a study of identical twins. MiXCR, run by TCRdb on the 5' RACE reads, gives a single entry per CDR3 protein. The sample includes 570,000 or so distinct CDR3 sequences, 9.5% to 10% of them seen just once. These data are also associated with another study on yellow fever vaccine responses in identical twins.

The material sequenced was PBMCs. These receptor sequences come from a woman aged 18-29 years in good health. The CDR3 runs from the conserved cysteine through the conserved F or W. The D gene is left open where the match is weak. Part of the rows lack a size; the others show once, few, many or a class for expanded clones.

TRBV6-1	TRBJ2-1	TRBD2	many	TGTGCCAGCAGCTGGACTAGCGGGGGGTACTACAATGAGCAGTTCTTC	CASSWTSGGYYNEQFF
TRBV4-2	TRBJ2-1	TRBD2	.	TGTGCCAGCAGCCCACAAGCGGGGACTAGCGGGGCCTACAATGAGCAGTTCTTC	CASSPQAGTSGAYNEQFF
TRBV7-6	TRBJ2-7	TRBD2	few	TGTGCCAGCAGCTTACTCCCAGCGGGGAACTACGAGCAGTACTTC	CASSLLPAGNYEQYF
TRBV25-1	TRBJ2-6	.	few	TGTGCCAGCAGTGATCCTGGGGCCAACGTCCTGACTTTC	CASSDPGANVLTF
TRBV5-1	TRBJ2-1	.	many	TGCGCCAGCAGCTTGTATACGGAGAATGAGCAGTTCTTC	CASSLYTENEQFF
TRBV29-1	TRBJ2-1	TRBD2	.	TGCAGCGTCCCGGGACTAGCGGGAGTCTATGAGCAGTTCTTC	CSVPGLAGVYEQFF
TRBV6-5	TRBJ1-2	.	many	TGTGCCAGCAGTTCCTCCAGCTTTACGTTAGCTAACTATGGCTACACCTTC	CASSSSSFTLANYGYTF
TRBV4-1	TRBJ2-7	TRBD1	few	TGCGCCAGCAGCCCCCCCCCGGGACAGGGAGCCTACGAGCAGTACTTC	CASSPPPGQGAYEQYF
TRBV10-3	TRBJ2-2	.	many	TGTGCCATCGAGGGTATCCGCGGGGAGCTGTTTTTT	CAIEGIRGELFF
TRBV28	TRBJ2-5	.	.	TGTGCCAGCAGTTTCACACAGCACAGTTTGGAGACCCAGTACTTC	CASSFTQHSLETQYF
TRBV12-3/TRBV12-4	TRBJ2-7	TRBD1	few	TGTGCCAGCAGTTTTGGGACAGGGGGCATTTCCCCCTACGAGCAGTACTTC	CASSFGTGGISPYEQYF
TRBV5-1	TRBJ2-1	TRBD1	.	TGCGCCAGCAGCATAGGACAGGGGATAAACAATGAGCAGTTCTTC	CASSIGQGINNEQFF
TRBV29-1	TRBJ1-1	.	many	TGCAGCGTTGTCTACCTCGGGGGATCGGGGACTGAAGCTTTCTTT	CSVVYLGGSGTEAFF
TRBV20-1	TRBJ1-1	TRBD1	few	TGCAGTGCCGTATCCCTGACAGGGAGGATGAACACTGAAGCTTTCTTT	CSAVSLTGRMNTEAFF
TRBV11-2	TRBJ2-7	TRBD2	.	TGTGCCAGCAGCTTATTTGGGGGGGGGACCTACGAGCAGTACTTC	CASSLFGGGTYEQYF
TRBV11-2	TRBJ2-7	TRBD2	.	TGTGCCAGCAGCCCAGGACTAGCGGGAGGGGCCTACGAGCAGTACTTC	CASSPGLAGGAYEQYF
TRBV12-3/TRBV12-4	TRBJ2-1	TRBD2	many	TGTGCCAGCAGTATTAGCGGGAGCTCCTACAATGAGCAGTTCTTC	CASSISGSSYNEQFF
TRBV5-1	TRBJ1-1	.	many	TGCGCCAGCAGCTTGCGAGGGTATGGAACTGAAGCTTTCTTT	CASSLRGYGTEAFF
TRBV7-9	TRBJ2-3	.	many	TGTGCCAGCAGCTTAGGCTCAGGATACACAGATACGCAGTATTTT	CASSLGSGYTDTQYF
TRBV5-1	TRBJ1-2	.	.	TGCGCCAGCAGCACAACGACAGGATCTAACTATGGCTACACCTTC	CASSTTTGSNYGYTF
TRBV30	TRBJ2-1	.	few	TGTGCCTGGACGGGGGAACTCTCCTACAATGAGCAGTTCTTC	CAWTGELSYNEQFF
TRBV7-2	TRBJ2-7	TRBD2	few	TGTGCCAGCAGCCTCGCGTCCGCGCGGGAGACCTACGAGCAGTACTTC	CASSLASARETYEQYF
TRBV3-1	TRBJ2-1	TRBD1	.	TGTGCCAGCAGCCAAGTGGACAGGGGGCCGTACAATGAGCAGTTCTTC	CASSQVDRGPYNEQFF
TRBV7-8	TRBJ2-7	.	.	TGTGCCAGCAGCTCCTCTCTGGGCGAGCAGTACTTC	CASSSSLGEQYF
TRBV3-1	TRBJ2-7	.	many	TGTGCCAGCAGCCAAGATAATGGCCGCTGGGGCTCCTACGAGCAGTACTTC	CASSQDNGRWGSYEQYF
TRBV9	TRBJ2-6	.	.	TGTGCCAGCAGCGGATCCGGGGATGGGGCCAACGTCCTGACTTTC	CASSGSGDGANVLTF
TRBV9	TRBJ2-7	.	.	TGTGCCAGCAGCGTAGTTGGCCGGAGCTCCTACGAGCAGTACTTC	CASSVVGRSSYEQYF
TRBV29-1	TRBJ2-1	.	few	TGCAGCGTTGAGTTCTGGGCCACCTCTTACAATGAGCAGTTCTTC	CSVEFWATSYNEQFF
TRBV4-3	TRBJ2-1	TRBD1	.	TGCGCCAGCAGCCAAGACAGGGGGCTTGTGGATGAGCAGTTCTTC	CASSQDRGLVDEQFF
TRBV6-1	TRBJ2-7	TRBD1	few	TGTGCCAGCAGTGAAACGGGACAGCCGTACTTC	CASSETGQPYF
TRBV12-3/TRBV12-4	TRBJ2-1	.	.	TGTGCCAGCAGTCGCCAGGCGACAGGTGGTGCCAATGAGCAGTTCTTC	CASSRQATGGANEQFF
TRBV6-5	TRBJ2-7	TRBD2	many	TGTGCCAGCAGTTACTCGACTAGCGGGTTTCCCTACGAGCAGTACTTC	CASSYSTSGFPYEQYF
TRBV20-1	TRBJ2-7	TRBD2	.	TGCAGTGCCCGGACTAGATCCGAGCAGTACTTC	CSARTRSEQYF
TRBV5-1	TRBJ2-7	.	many	TGCGCCAGCAGCTTGGAGGGGACGGCGTACGAGCAGTACTTC	CASSLEGTAYEQYF
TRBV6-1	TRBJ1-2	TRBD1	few	TGTGCCAGCAGCCGAACCGGGACAGGGGATAGTGGCTACACCTTC	CASSRTGTGDSGYTF
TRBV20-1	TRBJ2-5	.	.	TGCAGTGCTAGCAATTTGGAGACCCAGTACTTC	CSASNLETQYF
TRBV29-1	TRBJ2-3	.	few	TGCAGCGTTGAATTGCAGGGGGGGGATACGCAGTATTTT	CSVELQGGDTQYF
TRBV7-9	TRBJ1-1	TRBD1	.	TGTGCCAGCAGCGCGGACAGGGCTACTGAAGCTTTCTTT	CASSADRATEAFF
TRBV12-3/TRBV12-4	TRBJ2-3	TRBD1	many	TGTGCCAGCAGTTTAGGGACAGGGAGAGATACGCAGTATTTT	CASSLGTGRDTQYF
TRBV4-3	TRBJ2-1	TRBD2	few	TGCGCCAGCAGCCGACAACAACTAGCGGGAGGCAATGAGCAGTTCTTC	CASSRQQLAGGNEQFF
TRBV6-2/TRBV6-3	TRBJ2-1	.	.	TGTGCCAGCAGTTACCCCCCGACAGGCGCGAATGAGCAGTTCTTC	CASSYPPTGANEQFF
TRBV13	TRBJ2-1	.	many	TGTGCCAGCAGCCAAGTCCCCCCGGAGCAGTTCTTC	CASSQVPPEQFF
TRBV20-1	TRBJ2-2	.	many	TGCAGTGCTAACCCACGGATTAACACCGGGGAGCTGTTTTTT	CSANPRINTGELFF
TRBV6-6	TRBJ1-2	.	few	TGTGCCAGCAGTTACCAGGACGAGGGGGGCTACACCTTC	CASSYQDEGGYTF
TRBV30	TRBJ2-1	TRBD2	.	TGTGCCTCCTCATCCATAGCGGGAGTGAAATACAATGAGCAGTTCTTC	CASSSIAGVKYNEQFF
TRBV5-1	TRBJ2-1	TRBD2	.	TGCGCCAGCAGCTTGGAATTAGCGGGGCTAAATGAGCAGTTCTTC	CASSLELAGLNEQFF
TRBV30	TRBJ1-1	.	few	TGTGCCTGGAGTGTAACGGTGAACACTGAAGCTTTCTTT	CAWSVTVNTEAFF
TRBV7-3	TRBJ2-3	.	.	TGTGCCAGCATCCTGTGGGGGACAGATACGCAGTATTTT	CASILWGTDTQYF
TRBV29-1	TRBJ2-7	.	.	TGCAGCGTTGGGGTCAGCTCCTACGAGCAGTACTTC	CSVGVSSYEQYF
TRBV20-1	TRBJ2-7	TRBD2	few	TGCAGTGCTAGAGTTTCTAGCGGGAGGGCCACTGAGCAGTACTTC	CSARVSSGRATEQYF
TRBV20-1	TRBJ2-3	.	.	TGCAGTGCCTTCGTGAAGGCAGATACGCAGTATTTT	CSAFVKADTQYF
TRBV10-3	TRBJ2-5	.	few	TGTGCCATCAGTGAGTCGGCAGTTGGAAAGACCCAGTACTTC	CAISESAVGKTQYF
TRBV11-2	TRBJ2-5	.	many	TGTGCCAGCAGCTTCCTCACTAGCACGCCGTACTTC	CASSFLTSTPYF
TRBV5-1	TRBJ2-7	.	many	TGCGCCAGCGCCCAGGGCCCCAGCTCCTACGAGCAGTACTTC	CASAQGPSSYEQYF
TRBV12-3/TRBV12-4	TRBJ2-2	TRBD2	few	TGTGCCAGCAGTTTATTGTTGTTACTAGCGGGAGGGGCGAACACCGGGGAGCTGTTTTTT	CASSLLLLLAGGANTGELFF
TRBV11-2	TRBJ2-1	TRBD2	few	TGTGCCAGCAGCTTATCCTTTACTAGCGGGTCTTACAATGAGCAGTTCTTC	CASSLSFTSGSYNEQFF
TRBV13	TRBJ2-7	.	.	TGTGCCAGCAGCACCCGGGACTCGGGCTACGAGCAGTACTTC	CASSTRDSGYEQYF
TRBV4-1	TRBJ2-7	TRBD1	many	TGCGCCAGCAGCCAATCTGCAGGGACAGGGCCCTACGAGCAGTACTTC	CASSQSAGTGPYEQYF
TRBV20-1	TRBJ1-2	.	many	TGCAGTGCTAGCGAAGGGACGCGGCCGAGAGGCTACACCTTC	CSASEGTRPRGYTF
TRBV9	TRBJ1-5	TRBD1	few	TGTGCCAGCAGCGTCGGGACAGGGTACAATCAGCCCCAGCATTTT	CASSVGTGYNQPQHF